Below are 2 T cell receptor beta chains sequenced from a single sample in a study of T cell responses to AZD1222 COVID-19 vaccine. Some clones are missing from TCRdb's copy, which holds only in-frame ones; the method was immunoSEQ multiplex PCR. The sample yields roughly 180,000 clones, 87% seen once. The sample in question was peripheral blood, obtained on day 0 of MenACWY control vaccination. The receptors here all came from an adult in good health.

The V and J genes are TRBV5-1 and TRBJ2-1; the D call may be TRBD1 or TRBD2 (5 bases each). V was cut by 2 bases and J by 0 bases, with 9 bases left in between. Germline lookup yields CDR1 SGHRS and CDR2 YFSETQ. This CDR3 region has 15 residues. The CDR3 reads CASSFSGTSYNEQFF. Here the CDR3 DNA reads TGCGCCAGCAGCTTTTCGGGGACCTCCTACAATGAGCAGTTCTTC. Drawing the rest from reference TRBV5-1 and TRBJ2-1, the complete variable domain is KAGVTQTPRYLIKTRGQQVTLSCSPISGHRSVSWYQQTPGQGLQFLFEYFSETQRNKGNFPGRFSGRQFSNSRSEMNVSTLELGDSALYLCASSFSGTSYNEQFFGPGTRLTVL.

This chain joins TRBV19 and TRBJ1-2; 7 bases are a match to TRBD1. The CDR3 is made up of 13 amino acids. Per germline, CDR1 LNHDA and CDR2 SQIVND (reference sequence). The V and J ends lost 7 bases and 5 bases, in that order; junction bases with no gene match: 7. The CDR3 DNA reads as TGTGCCAGTAAGGCAGGGACAGATTATGGCTACACCTTC. It encodes CASKAGTDYGYTF.